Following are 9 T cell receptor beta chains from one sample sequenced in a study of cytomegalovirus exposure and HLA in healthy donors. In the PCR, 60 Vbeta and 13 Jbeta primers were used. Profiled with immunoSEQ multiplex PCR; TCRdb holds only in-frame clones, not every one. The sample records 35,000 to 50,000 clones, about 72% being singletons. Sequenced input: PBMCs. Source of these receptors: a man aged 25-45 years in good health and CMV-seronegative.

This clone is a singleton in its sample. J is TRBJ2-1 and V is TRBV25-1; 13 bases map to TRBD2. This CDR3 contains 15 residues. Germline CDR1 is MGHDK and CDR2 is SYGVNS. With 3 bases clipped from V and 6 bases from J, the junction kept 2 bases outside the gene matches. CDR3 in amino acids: CASSDWTSGSNEQFF. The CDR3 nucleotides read TGTGCCAGCAGTGATTGGACTAGCGGGAGCAATGAGCAGTTCTTC.

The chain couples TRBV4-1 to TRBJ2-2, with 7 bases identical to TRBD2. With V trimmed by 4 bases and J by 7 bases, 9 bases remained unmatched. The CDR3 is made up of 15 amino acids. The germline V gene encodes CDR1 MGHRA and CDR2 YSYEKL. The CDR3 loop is CASSPPSGSGGELFF. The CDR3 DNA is TGCGCCAGCAGCCCCCCTAGCGGCTCGGGCGGGGAGCTGTTTTTT.

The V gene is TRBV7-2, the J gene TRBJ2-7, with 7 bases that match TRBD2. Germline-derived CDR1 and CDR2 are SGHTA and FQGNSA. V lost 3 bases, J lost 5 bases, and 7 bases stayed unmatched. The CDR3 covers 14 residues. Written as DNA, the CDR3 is TGTGCCAGCAGCTTGATAGTTAGCGGGCACGAGCAGTACTTC. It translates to CASSLIVSGHEQYF.

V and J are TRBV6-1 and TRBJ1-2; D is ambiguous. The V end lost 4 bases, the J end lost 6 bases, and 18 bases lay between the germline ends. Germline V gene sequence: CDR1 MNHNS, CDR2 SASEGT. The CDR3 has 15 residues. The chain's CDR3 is CASSGDAAESNGYTF. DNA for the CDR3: TGTGCCAGCAGTGGCGATGCGGCGGAGTCTAATGGCTACACCTTC.

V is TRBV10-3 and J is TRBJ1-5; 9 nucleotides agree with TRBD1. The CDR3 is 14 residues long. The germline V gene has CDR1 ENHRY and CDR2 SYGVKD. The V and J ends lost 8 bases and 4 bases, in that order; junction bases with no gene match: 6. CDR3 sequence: CAIGGQGYNQPQHF. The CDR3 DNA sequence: TGTGCCATCGGAGGACAGGGGTATAATCAGCCCCAGCATTTT.

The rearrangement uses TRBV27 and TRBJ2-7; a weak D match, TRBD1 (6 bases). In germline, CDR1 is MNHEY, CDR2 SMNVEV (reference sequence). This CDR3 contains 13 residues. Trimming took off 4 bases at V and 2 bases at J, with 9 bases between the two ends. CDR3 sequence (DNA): TGTGCCAGCAGTTGGGGACACACCTACGAGCAGTACTTC. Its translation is CASSWGHTYEQYF.

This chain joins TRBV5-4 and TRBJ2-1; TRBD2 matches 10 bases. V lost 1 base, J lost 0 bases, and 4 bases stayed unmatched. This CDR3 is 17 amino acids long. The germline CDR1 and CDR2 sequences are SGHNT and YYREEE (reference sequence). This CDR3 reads CASSLSASGSSYNEQFF. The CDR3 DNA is TGTGCCAGCAGCTTGTCGGCTAGCGGGAGCTCCTACAATGAGCAGTTCTTC.

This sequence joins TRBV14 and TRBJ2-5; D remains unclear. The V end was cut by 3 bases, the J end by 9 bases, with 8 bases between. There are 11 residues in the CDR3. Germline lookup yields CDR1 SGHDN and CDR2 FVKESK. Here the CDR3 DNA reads TGTGCCAGCAGCCAGTCATTTCCCCAGTACTTC. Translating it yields CASSQSFPQYF.

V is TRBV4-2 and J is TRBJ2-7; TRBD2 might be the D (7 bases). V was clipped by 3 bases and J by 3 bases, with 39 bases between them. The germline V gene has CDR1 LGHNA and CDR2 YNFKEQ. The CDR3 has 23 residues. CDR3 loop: CASSHGQRGQGGLVKPPSYEQYF. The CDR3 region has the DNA TGTGCCAGCAGCCACGGACAGAGGGGTCAGGGAGGACTAGTTAAACCCCCCAGCTACGAGCAGTACTTC.